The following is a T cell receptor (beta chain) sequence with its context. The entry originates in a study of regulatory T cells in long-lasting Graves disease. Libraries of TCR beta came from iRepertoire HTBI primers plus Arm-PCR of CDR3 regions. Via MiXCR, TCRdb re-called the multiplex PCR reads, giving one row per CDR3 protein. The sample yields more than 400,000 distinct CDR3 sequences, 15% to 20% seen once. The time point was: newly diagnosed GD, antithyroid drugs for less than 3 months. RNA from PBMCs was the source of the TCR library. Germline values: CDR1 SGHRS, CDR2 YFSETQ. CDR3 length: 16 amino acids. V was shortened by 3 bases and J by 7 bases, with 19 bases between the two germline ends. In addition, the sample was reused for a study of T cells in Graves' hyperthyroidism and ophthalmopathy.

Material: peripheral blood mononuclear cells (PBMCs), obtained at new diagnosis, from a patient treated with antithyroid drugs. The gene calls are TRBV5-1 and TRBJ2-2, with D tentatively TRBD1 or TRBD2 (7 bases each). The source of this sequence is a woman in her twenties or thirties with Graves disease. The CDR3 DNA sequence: TGCGCCAGCAGCTCCGGCCAGGGGGGGGCTGACGGGGAGCTGTTTTTT. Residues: CASSSGQGGADGELFF.